This T cell receptor (beta chain) was retrieved from a study of blood T cells in healthy people across ages. V dropped 2 bases and J dropped 3 bases, with 8 bases sitting between them. The CDR3 is 13 residues long. The V gene's germline CDR1 is KGHSH and CDR2 LQKENI. It was with a sample-barcoded 5' primer and a J-beta primer mix that a second PCR of roughly 7 to 12 cycles was run. TCRdb itself ran the 5' RACE reads through MiXCR, one entry per CDR3 protein. The sample consists of over 1,200,000 distinct CDR3 sequences, 45% to 70% of them appearing once. Sequenced: blood. The sequence was obtained from a man aged 18 to 29 in good health. The genes are TRBV18 and TRBJ2-7; D may be TRBD1 (6 bases). This CDR3 is CASSPDRCYEQYF. CDR3 DNA: TGTGCCAGCTCACCAGACAGGTGCTACGAGCAGTACTTC.